A single sample gave rise to the 20 T cell receptor beta chains below, sequenced in a study of siplizumab effects on memory and regulatory T cells. Responder and stimulator cells in the mixed lymphocyte reaction were cultured together for around 6 days at 37°C. The data were produced by immunoSEQ multiplex PCR, yet TCRdb's version contains in-frame clones alone and is incomplete. The sample lists about 570 clones, roughly 66% occurring once. These receptors have no known antigen. The sequencing sample was made of CFSE-low (dividing) CD4+ T cells sorted from an allogeneic mixed lymphocyte reaction. Source of these receptors: a human donor in good health; the cells came from an allogeneic mixed lymphocyte reaction.

The sample holds a few counts of this clone. J is TRBJ1-2 and V is TRBV5-1; D gene uncertain. The CDR3 extends over 13 amino acids. V was trimmed by 5 bases and J by 7 bases, leaving 15 bases between them. In germline, CDR1 is SGHRS, CDR2 YFSETQ. CDR3: CASRSRASLGYTF. The DNA for the CDR3 is TGCGCCAGCAGATCCCGGGCATCCCTTGGCTACACCTTC.

This chain uses TRBV28 with TRBJ2-7; D unclear. Looked up from germline, CDR1 is MDHEN and CDR2 is SYDVKM. The CDR3 covers 13 residues. Trimming took off 10 bases at V and 2 bases at J, with 15 bases between the two ends. The CDR3 loop reads CATTLPGAYEQYF. The CDR3 DNA sequence: TGTGCCACCACTCTCCCTGGGGCCTACGAGCAGTACTTC.

This chain connects TRBV7-9 to TRBJ2-3; D unclear. V was clipped by 2 bases and J by 4 bases, with 4 bases between them. This CDR3 contains 12 residues. CDR1 and CDR2 from the germline V gene are SEHNR and FQNEAQ (reference sequence). CDR3 region: CASSLISDTQYF. DNA for the CDR3: TGTGCCAGCAGCTTAATCTCAGATACGCAGTATTTT.

V usage is TRBV28 and J usage is TRBJ1-1; D gene unclear. This CDR3 spans 12 amino acids. V lost 5 bases, J lost 10 bases, and 14 bases lay in between. Germline values: CDR1 MDHEN, CDR2 SYDVKM. The CDR3 bases are TGTGCCAGCAGTCCCACGTGGGGTGGAGCTTTCTTT. Amino acid sequence: CASSPTWGGAFF.

The V gene is TRBV18, the J gene TRBJ1-1; the D gene is possibly TRBD1 (5 bases). Trimming left V 3 bases short and J 7 bases short, with 15 bases between. The CDR3 is 14 amino acids. Germline values: CDR1 KGHSH, CDR2 LQKENI. The CDR3 here is CASSPLEGTSEAFF. As DNA, the CDR3 is TGTGCCAGCTCACCTCTTGAGGGGACCAGTGAAGCTTTCTTT.

The chain recombines TRBV5-1 with TRBJ2-7; the D is unclear. Trimming took off 1 base at V and 7 bases at J, with 9 bases between the two ends. The CDR3 consists of 12 residues. Per the germline V gene, CDR1 is SGHRS and CDR2 is YFSETQ. The CDR3 bases are TGCGCCAGCAGCTTGCCGTCAAGGGAGCAGTACTTC. This encodes CASSLPSREQYF.

This clone was detected a few times. This sequence joins TRBV5-7 and TRBJ1-1; weak D call: TRBD1 (6 bases). TRBV5-7 is an open reading frame whose function is uncertain. The CDR3 is made up of 15 amino acids. V was trimmed by 3 bases and J by 12 bases, leaving 24 bases between them. For the CDR3, the DNA is TGTGCCAGCAGCTCCGCCGAGGGGGAGGGTTTATCAACTTTCTTT. It yields the protein CASSSAEGEGLSTFF.

This chain uses TRBV28 with TRBJ2-1; D not resolved. The CDR3 extends over 12 amino acids. The V end lost 3 bases, the J end lost 7 bases, and 7 bases lay between the germline ends. From germline, CDR1 is MDHEN and CDR2 SYDVKM. The CDR3 nucleotides are TGTGCCAGCAGTTTTGGGCGGAATGAGCAGTTCTTC. This codes for CASSFGRNEQFF.

This clone was detected only a few times. This sequence joins TRBV18 and TRBJ1-3, with D maybe TRBD1 (5 bases). This CDR3 has 12 amino acids. Trimming removed 3 bases from V and 14 bases from J, with 14 bases in between. Germline V gene lookup returns CDR1 KGHSH and CDR2 LQKENI. The CDR3 nucleotides are TGTGCCAGCTCACCGGGGGACCCTCCCTTATATTTT. Translated, it gives CASSPGDPPLYF.

This chain links TRBV18 with TRBJ2-2; TRBD1 is a possible D gene (5 bases). CDR3 length: 16 residues. Trimming removed 1 base from V and 5 bases from J, with 14 bases in between. The V gene's germline CDR1 is KGHSH and CDR2 LQKENI. CDR3 DNA: TGTGCCAGCTCACCACAGGGGCTTGATTTGACCGGGGAGCTGTTTTTT. Translating gives CASSPQGLDLTGELFF.

This rearrangement joins TRBV6-1 to TRBJ2-7; D unclear. Trimming took off 4 bases at V and 5 bases at J, with 15 bases between the two ends. Germline CDR1 and CDR2: MNHNS and SASEGT. CDR3 length: 14 amino acids. As DNA, the CDR3 is TGTGCCAGCAGTGCCCTTTCTTCCACGGACGAGCAGTACTTC. It yields the protein CASSALSSTDEQYF.

V gene TRBV28 combines with J gene TRBJ2-3; no firm D call. The CDR3 covers 14 residues. Germline V CDR1 and CDR2: MDHEN, SYDVKM. Trimming shortened V by 3 bases and J by 2 bases, and 9 bases separated the two germline ends. CDR3 in amino acids: CASSLGRLTDTQYF. The CDR3 coding sequence is TGTGCCAGCAGTTTGGGTAGACTCACAGATACGCAGTATTTT. The whole variable domain, remainder taken from reference TRBV28 and TRBJ2-3, is DVKVTQSSRYLVKRTGEKVFLECVQDMDHENMFWYRQDPGLGLRLIYFSYDVKMKEKGDIPEGYSVSREKKERFSLILESASTNQTSMYLCASSLGRLTDTQYFGPGTRLTVL.

In this sample, this clone turned up a few times. V gene TRBV28 combines with J gene TRBJ1-2, with 9 bases identical to TRBD1. Germline loops: CDR1 MDHEN, CDR2 SYDVKM. The CDR3 has 12 amino acids. With 6 bases clipped from V and 8 bases from J, the junction kept 4 bases outside the gene matches. Written as DNA, the CDR3 is TGTGCCAGCAGCGGGACAGGGTTCGGCTACACCTTC. Translating it yields CASSGTGFGYTF.

This clone was seen once. The J gene is TRBJ1-3, the V gene TRBV30; 11 bases are shared with TRBD1. The CDR3 runs 15 residues. The V segment lost 3 bases and the J segment 0 bases; nucleotides outside the gene matches: 1. Germline assignment: CDR1 GTSNPN and CDR2 SVGIG (reference sequence). The CDR3 nucleotides are TGTGCCTGGAGGGGGACAGGGGGCTCTGGAAACACCATATATTTT. Its protein is CAWRGTGGSGNTIYF. Looking up the rest from reference TRBV30 and TRBJ1-3 gives the full variable domain: SQTIHQWPATLVQPVGSPLSLECTVEGTSNPNLYWYRQAAGRGLQLLFYSVGIGQISSEVPQNLSASRPQDRQFILSSKKLLLSDSGFYLCAWRGTGGSGNTIYFGEGSWLTVV.

This clone was observed a handful of times. This chain joins TRBV18 and TRBJ2-7; 7 nucleotides agree with TRBD1. V lost 6 bases to trimming and J lost 4 bases; unmatched junction nucleotides: 9. Germline V lookup: CDR1 KGHSH, CDR2 LQKENI. This CDR3 is 14 amino acids long. CDR3 coding DNA: TGTGCCAGCTCCGCCCTGACAGGGTCTTACGAGCAGTACTTC. It is translated as CASSALTGSYEQYF. The whole variable domain, remainder taken from reference TRBV18 and TRBJ2-7, is NAGVMQNPRHLVRRRGQEARLRCSPMKGHSHVYWYRQLPEEGLKFMVYLQKENIIDESGMPKERFSAEFPKEGPSILRIQQVVRGDSAAYFCASSALTGSYEQYFGPGTRLTVT.

In its sample, this clone was seen a few times. V usage is TRBV11-2 and J usage is TRBJ2-1; D ambiguous. The CDR3 has 16 residues. Germline V gene lookup returns CDR1 SGHAT and CDR2 FQNNGV. V was clipped by 0 bases and J by 9 bases, with 18 bases between them. The CDR3 sequence: CASSLDRPILLPEQFF. The DNA for the CDR3 is TGTGCCAGCAGCTTAGATCGGCCCATACTGCTACCTGAGCAGTTCTTC.

This clone was seen only once. For the CDR3, the DNA is TGTGCCAGCCGAACTCAAGAGACCCAGTACTTC. The encoded protein is CASRTQETQYF. V gene TRBV2 combines with J gene TRBJ2-5; D not certain. The V end lost 8 bases, the J end lost 2 bases, and 6 bases lay between the germline ends. Germline CDR1 and CDR2: SNHLY and FYNNEI. The CDR3 covers 11 residues.

This chain links TRBV10-3 with TRBJ1-1; 9 bases are a match to TRBD1. The CDR3 is 12 amino acids. V lost 6 bases, J lost 4 bases, and 0 bases stayed unmatched. Germline assignment: CDR1 ENHRY and CDR2 SYGVKD. Here the CDR3 reads CAIRTGGTEAFF. The DNA of the CDR3 is TGTGCCATCAGGACAGGGGGCACTGAAGCTTTCTTT.

J is TRBJ1-5 and V is TRBV30; D not certain. V shed 2 bases and J shed 0 bases, with 8 bases lying between them. The germline gives CDR1 GTSNPN, CDR2 SVGIG (reference sequence). The CDR3 length is 14 residues. As DNA, the CDR3 is TGTGCCTGGAGTTTACTCAATAGCAATCAGCCCCAGCATTTT. This gives the protein CAWSLLNSNQPQHF.

This clone was counted a few times. The CDR3 loop is CASSLVGAGNTIYF. CDR3 coding DNA: TGTGCCAGCAGCTTAGTGGGTGCTGGAAACACCATATATTTT. The chain joins TRBV7-9 to TRBJ1-3; D ambiguous. Germline CDR1 and CDR2: SEHNR and FQNEAQ (reference sequence). V dropped 1 base and J dropped 2 bases, with 6 bases sitting between them. The CDR3 is 14 residues long.